The subject of this entry is one TCR beta chain. Some clones are missing from TCRdb's copy, which holds only in-frame ones; the method was immunoSEQ multiplex PCR. Of roughly 15,000 clones in the sample, 71% were seen once. The source of the sample is a study of neoadjuvant anti-PD-1 for oral cavity cancer. V was shortened by 0 bases and J by 2 bases, with 15 bases between the two germline ends. CDR1 is SGHRS and CDR2 is YFSETQ in the germline V gene. The CDR3 is made up of 16 amino acids. The time point: after neoadjuvant nivolumab, at surgical resection. The patients had HPV-negative, locally advanced oral cavity squamous cell carcinoma.

The sample in question was PBMCs, obtained after nivolumab (anti-PD-1) treatment. This sequence joins TRBV5-1 and TRBJ2-7, with D tentatively TRBD1 or TRBD2 (6 bases each). This TCR was sampled from a person aged 40-85 years with oral cavity squamous cell carcinoma. The CDR3 here is CASSLGGGTSPYEQYF. CDR3 coding DNA: TGCGCCAGCAGCTTGGGGGGCGGGACAAGTCCCTACGAGCAGTACTTC.